These 26 T cell receptor beta chains share one sample of origin, sequenced in a study of shared clonotypes between healthy human individuals. Generated by immunoSEQ multiplex PCR, the TCRdb table keeps only in-frame clones and is missing some. The table lists under 1,900,000 clones, around 98.5% of them singletons. Sequences were obtained from naive CD4+ T cells sorted from blood. Subset here: CD45RA+ positively selected. These receptors were collected from a man aged 25-40 years in good health.

This clone was seen just once. The rearrangement uses TRBV14 and TRBJ1-1, with unresolved D. Germline V gene data show CDR1 as SGHDN and CDR2 as FVKESK. CDR3 length equals 13 residues. The V gene lost 1 base and the J gene lost 1 base, with 4 bases spanning the gap. DNA for the CDR3: TGTGCCAGCAGCCAAGTCGCGAACACTGAAGCTTTCTTT. Its protein is CASSQVANTEAFF.

The chain carries TRBV11-1 and TRBJ2-1; TRBD1 agrees at 7 bases. This CDR3 contains 16 residues. CDR1 is SGHAT, CDR2 FQDESV, per germline (reference sequence). V gave up 3 bases and J gave up 3 bases; unmatched junction bases: 8. CDR3 residues: CASSLYRDRDYNEQFF. The CDR3 DNA reads as TGTGCCAGCAGCTTGTACCGGGACAGAGACTACAATGAGCAGTTCTTC.

In this sample, this clone turned up a few times. Other DNA sequences of this sample code for an identical CDR3. CDR3 region: CSARENTEAFF. The DNA of the CDR3 is TGCAGTGCTAGGGAGAACACTGAAGCTTTCTTT. The chain recombines TRBV20-1 with TRBJ1-1; D unresolved. This CDR3 has 11 amino acids. The V and J ends lost 3 bases and 1 base respectively, with 3 bases between them. From germline, CDR1 is DFQATT and CDR2 SNEGSKA (reference sequence).

This rearrangement joins TRBV18 to TRBJ2-1; 16 nucleotides match TRBD2. The ends lost 4 bases at V and 6 bases at J; junction bases unmatched: 6. Germline V gene lookup returns CDR1 KGHSH and CDR2 LQKENI. The CDR3 is 17 amino acids. The CDR3 DNA reads TGTGCCAGCTCACTAAAGGGACTAGCGGGAGGGTTCAATGAGCAGTTCTTC. This encodes CASSLKGLAGGFNEQFF.

The CDR3 nucleotides read TGTGCCAGCAGCTTGTTTCGGCCAGGGGGCATAAGGGAAAAACTGTTTTTT. It codes for CASSLFRPGGIREKLFF. The chain is built from TRBV5-6 and TRBJ1-4, with 8 bases lining up with TRBD1. The CDR3 has 17 amino acids. From germline, CDR1 is SGHDT and CDR2 YYEEEE. V lost 1 base, J lost 8 bases, and 13 bases stayed unmatched.

This clone has just one count. The V and J genes are TRBV30 and TRBJ2-5, with TRBD2 matching 12 bases. Germline loops: CDR1 GTSNPN, CDR2 SVGIG (reference sequence). V lost 5 bases, J lost 2 bases, and 9 bases stayed unmatched. This CDR3 spans 16 amino acids. CDR3 residues: CAWGSWTSGKQETQYF. The CDR3 coding sequence is TGTGCCTGGGGTTCTTGGACTAGCGGGAAACAAGAGACCCAGTACTTC. The whole variable domain, remainder taken from reference TRBV30 and TRBJ2-5, is SQTIHQWPATLVQPVGSPLSLECTVEGTSNPNLYWYRQAAGRGLQLLFYSVGIGQISSEVPQNLSASRPQDRQFILSSKKLLLSDSGFYLCAWGSWTSGKQETQYFGPGTRLLVL.

This clone appeared once. The chain couples TRBV29-1 to TRBJ2-1, with 8 bases aligning to TRBD1. The V gene end was trimmed by 4 bases and the J gene end by 5 bases; junction bases not matched to a gene: 7. CDR3 length: 14 residues. Per germline, CDR1 SQVTM and CDR2 ANQGSEA. CDR3 in DNA: TGCAGCGTTGCTCGGACAGGGATCAACAATGAGCAGTTCTTC. It yields the protein CSVARTGINNEQFF.

The V gene is TRBV4-3, the J gene TRBJ2-5; the match to TRBD2 covers 14 bases. CDR3 length: 16 residues. Per the germline V gene, CDR1 is LGHNA and CDR2 is YSLEER. The ends lost 0 bases at V and 5 bases at J; junction bases unmatched: 2. In nucleotides, the CDR3 is TGCGCCAGCAGCCAAGAAAGGACTAGCGGGGGGGAGACCCAGTACTTC. Amino acid sequence: CASSQERTSGGETQYF.

This chain links TRBV9 with TRBJ2-2; TRBD2 matches at 7 bases. V lost 0 bases, J lost 2 bases, and 7 bases stayed unmatched. There are 17 residues in the CDR3. Germline V gene data show CDR1 as SGDLS and CDR2 as YYNGEE. In DNA form, the CDR3 reads TGTGCCAGCAGCGTAGTCGGGAGGCCATTAAACACCGGGGAGCTGTTTTTT. It specifies CASSVVGRPLNTGELFF.

The V and J genes are TRBV9 and TRBJ2-2, with 11 bases that match TRBD2. The CDR3 spans 16 residues. V lost 1 base and J lost 4; bases outside the gene matches: 3. The V gene's germline CDR1 is SGDLS and CDR2 YYNGEE. CDR3 DNA: TGTGCCAGCAGCGTAAGAGGACTAGCGGGCACCGGGGAGCTGTTTTTT. Translation gives CASSVRGLAGTGELFF. The entire variable domain, with the rest obtained from reference TRBV9 and TRBJ2-2, is as follows: DSGVTQTPKHLITATGQRVTLRCSPRSGDLSVYWYQQSLDQGLQFLIQYYNGEERAKGNILERFSAQQFPDLHSELNLSSLELGDSALYFCASSVRGLAGTGELFFGEGSRLTVL.

As DNA, the CDR3 is TGCGCCAGCAGCCAAGAATCCCAAGAGACCCAGTACTTC. This sequence encodes CASSQESQETQYF. The V call is TRBV4-1, the J call TRBJ2-5; D call uncertain. Per the germline V gene, CDR1 is MGHRA and CDR2 is YSYEKL. V was cut by 0 bases and J by 1 base, with 3 bases left in between. The CDR3 covers 13 residues.

This chain links TRBV10-3 with TRBJ2-7; perhaps TRBD1 as D (5 bases). The V and J ends lost 4 bases and 3 bases respectively, with 13 bases between them. Germline lookup yields CDR1 ENHRY and CDR2 SYGVKD. This CDR3 comprises 14 residues. The DNA of the CDR3 is TGTGCCATCAGTGTCCAGGGTGGGGACTACGAGCAGTACTTC. It encodes CAISVQGGDYEQYF.

The chain is built from TRBV5-1 and TRBJ1-2; TRBD1 is a possible D gene (5 bases). The CDR3 consists of 13 residues. Germline CDR1 reads SGHRS; CDR2 reads YFSETQ. Trimming left V 3 bases short and J 7 bases short, with 13 bases between. In nucleotides, the CDR3 is TGCGCCAGCAGCTCTGGAGGGGTCGGTGGCTACACCTTC. Amino acids: CASSSGGVGGYTF.

As DNA, the CDR3 is TGTGCCAGCAGCTTAATGGGGGACACTGAAGCTTTCTTT. Protein: CASSLMGDTEAFF. The V and J genes are TRBV7-8 and TRBJ1-1, with D possibly TRBD1 on 5 matching bases. Germline CDR1 SGHVS, CDR2 FQNEAQ. V was clipped by 2 bases and J by 3 bases, with 7 bases between them. This CDR3 contains 13 residues.

The rearrangement links TRBV7-7 to TRBJ2-5, with 9 bases that match TRBD1. V lost 4 bases, J lost 4 bases, and 4 bases stayed unmatched. The germline gives CDR1 SSHAT, CDR2 FNYEAQ (reference sequence). The CDR3 covers 14 residues. In DNA, the CDR3 is TGTGCCAGCAGCTCGGACAGGGGATCAGAGACCCAGTACTTC. This gives the protein CASSSDRGSETQYF.

This clone showed up just once. The rearrangement uses TRBV29-1 and TRBJ2-2; a possible D gene is TRBD2 (5 bases). CDR1 is SQVTM, CDR2 ANQGSEA, per germline. This CDR3 contains 13 residues. V was trimmed by 4 bases and J by 2 bases, leaving 8 bases between them. In DNA form, the CDR3 reads TGCAGCGTTGCCGGGATCAACACCGGGGAGCTGTTTTTT. This codes for CSVAGINTGELFF.

V and J are TRBV5-1 and TRBJ2-3; 7 nucleotides agree with TRBD2. Per germline, CDR1 SGHRS and CDR2 YFSETQ. V shed 7 bases and J 1 base; nucleotides not matched to a gene: 9. CDR3 length: 15 residues. The CDR3, as DNA: TGCGCCAGCGGGTCCGGACTAGACCGCACAGATACGCAGTATTTT. Translating gives CASGSGLDRTDTQYF.

J is TRBJ1-5 and V is TRBV4-3; D is ambiguous. This CDR3 has 13 amino acids. Germline V gene lookup returns CDR1 LGHNA and CDR2 YSLEER. Between the trimmed V and J ends, which lost 4 bases and 4 bases, there was a span of 8 bases. The CDR3 DNA follows: TGCGCCAGCAGCCGAGCAGTAAATCAGCCCCAGCATTTT. Translated, it gives CASSRAVNQPQHF.

The chain couples TRBV7-8 to TRBJ2-1, with D uncertain. This CDR3 comprises 15 residues. V was clipped by 1 base and J by 4 bases, with 11 bases between them. Germline assignment: CDR1 SGHVS and CDR2 FQNEAQ. The CDR3: CASSLEGLLYNEQFF. Here the CDR3 DNA reads TGTGCCAGCAGCTTAGAGGGTCTCCTTTACAATGAGCAGTTCTTC.

V usage is TRBV28 and J usage is TRBJ1-2, with D possibly TRBD1 on 6 matching bases. Deletions cut 8 bases from V and 3 bases from J, with 7 bases between. The CDR3 is 11 amino acids. CDR1 and CDR2 from the germline V gene are MDHEN and SYDVKM. The CDR3 here is CASGQHYGYTF. The DNA of the CDR3 is TGTGCCAGCGGACAGCACTATGGCTACACCTTC.

The chain combines TRBV11-2 with TRBJ1-2; tentative D call: TRBD1 (5 bases). The germline V and J ends were trimmed by 4 bases and 4 bases, with 10 bases remaining between them. The germline CDR1 and CDR2 sequences are SGHAT and FQNNGV. The CDR3 loop spans 13 amino acids. The CDR3 DNA is TGTGCCAGCAGCTCGACAGAGACCTATGGCTACACCTTC. Translation: CASSSTETYGYTF.

The V gene is TRBV11-3, the J gene TRBJ2-3; TRBD2 matches at 9 bases. With 4 bases clipped from V and 2 bases from J, the junction kept 10 bases outside the gene matches. The CDR3 consists of 17 residues. Germline values: CDR1 SGHNT, CDR2 YENEEA. DNA of the CDR3: TGTGCCAGCAGCTCGTCAGCTAGCGGGACCAACACAGATACGCAGTATTTT. Translated, it gives CASSSSASGTNTDTQYF.

This sequence joins TRBV4-2 and TRBJ2-7, with 8 nucleotides matching TRBD2. V trimming: 5 bases; J trimming: 3 bases; junction bases outside the gene matches: 9. CDR1 and CDR2 (germline): LGHNA, YNFKEQ. This CDR3 comprises 15 residues. The CDR3 sequence is CASSLQAGENYEQYF. For the CDR3, the DNA is TGTGCCAGCAGCTTACAAGCGGGGGAAAACTACGAGCAGTACTTC.

The chain employs TRBV5-1 and TRBJ2-7; 7 positions match TRBD2. Trimming at V came to 4 bases and at J to 1 base, leaving 8 bases not matched to a gene. Germline values: CDR1 SGHRS, CDR2 YFSETQ. This CDR3 comprises 15 residues. CDR3 sequence reads: CASSQGLVSSYEQYF. The CDR3 bases are TGCGCCAGCAGCCAAGGACTAGTATCATCCTACGAGCAGTACTTC.

The V gene is TRBV18, the J gene TRBJ1-1; D uncertain. V was clipped by 0 bases and J by 0 bases, with 5 bases between them. CDR3 length: 14 amino acids. Germline values: CDR1 KGHSH, CDR2 LQKENI. The chain's CDR3 is CASSPPRLNTEAFF. In nucleotides, the CDR3 is TGTGCCAGCTCACCACCGAGACTGAACACTGAAGCTTTCTTT.

J is TRBJ2-3 and V is TRBV18; 7 bases map to TRBD2. Looked up from germline, CDR1 is KGHSH and CDR2 is LQKENI. V shed 5 bases, J shed 2 bases, and the junction held 4 bases outside the gene matches. The CDR3 runs 14 residues. The CDR3 DNA follows: TGTGCCAGCTCAGCTACTAGCGACACAGATACGCAGTATTTT. Protein sequence: CASSATSDTDTQYF.